This TCR beta chain was documented in a study of blood T cell repertoires in COVID-19. Seattle participants joined during active infection and were tracked over time. TCRdb's table, derived via immunoSEQ multiplex PCR, lists solely in-frame clones and lacks some. The table includes approximately 330,000 clones, roughly 90% detected once. Germline V gene sequence: CDR1 SGHDT, CDR2 YYEEEE. The CDR3 loop spans 13 amino acids. V trimming: 5 bases; J trimming: 2 bases; junction bases outside the gene matches: 2. The specimen sequenced was peripheral blood. The receptor comes from a young man with COVID-19, enrolled during active disease. The rearrangement uses TRBV5-6 and TRBJ2-7; 9 nucleotides agree with TRBD1. As DNA, the CDR3 is TGTGCCAGCAGTTGGACAGGGGCCTACGAGCAGTACTTC. It yields the protein CASSWTGAYEQYF.